This T cell receptor beta chain was identified in a study of T-cell reconstitution after alpha-beta-depleted transplantation in children. The germline V gene encodes CDR1 MDHEN and CDR2 SYDVKM. With V trimmed by 5 bases and J by 6 bases, 4 bases remained unmatched. The CDR3 loop spans 13 amino acids. Using unique molecular identifiers, the investigators prepared the TCRbeta library. TCRdb passed the PCR reads through MiXCR, listing each CDR3 protein once. The sample includes almost 500,000 distinct CDR3 sequences, around 12% of them seen just once. The chain combines TRBV28 with TRBJ2-1, with 7 bases fitting TRBD2. This TCR was recovered from a human donor who donated a stem cell graft to a child with combined immunodeficiency. This specimen consisted of PBMCs from the stem cell graft donor, obtained from the stem cell graft. The CDR3 nucleotides are TGTGCCAGCAGTCGCTGGGGGGGCAATGAGCAGTTCTTC. Translated: CASSRWGGNEQFF.